Presented here are 18 T cell receptor beta chains from one specimen sequenced in a study of shared T cell receptors in the human thymus. Assay: immunoSEQ multiplex PCR; the TCRdb copy retains only in-frame clones and omits some. Here the sample spans about 660,000 clones, about 89% being singletons. The same specimen was also included in a second study, on human thymus T cells.

The specimen was thymocytes. All receptors derive from a boy under two years old with a congenital heart defect.

This clone came up once. This chain links TRBV7-8 with TRBJ2-2; D might be TRBD2 (6 bases). The V end lost 2 bases, the J end lost 5 bases, and 9 bases lay between the germline ends. The CDR3 length is 14 residues. Germline V lookup: CDR1 SGHVS, CDR2 FQNEAQ. The CDR3 loop reads CASSLFRGTGELFF. The CDR3 DNA reads as TGTGCCAGCAGCTTATTTCGGGGGACCGGGGAGCTGTTTTTT.

This chain uses TRBV7-9 with TRBJ2-7; TRBD2 matches at 12 bases. The CDR3 consists of 18 residues. CDR1 is SEHNR and CDR2 is FQNEAQ in the germline V gene (reference sequence). The V gene end was trimmed by 1 base and the J gene end by 0 bases; junction bases not matched to a gene: 7. CDR3 sequence: CASSLEMLAGGPSYEQYF. The DNA for the CDR3 is TGTGCCAGCAGCTTAGAAATGCTAGCGGGGGGGCCCTCCTACGAGCAGTACTTC.

The chain joins TRBV5-8 to TRBJ2-2, with a tentative D call TRBD1 (5 bases). CDR1 SGHTS and CDR2 YDEGEE come from the germline V gene. The CDR3 is 16 residues long. Trimming stripped 1 base from V and 1 base from J, with 11 bases between. CDR3 residues: CASSLIGQGNTGELFF. CDR3 nucleotide sequence: TGTGCCAGCAGCTTGATAGGCCAGGGGAACACCGGGGAGCTGTTTTTT.

CDR3 region: CASSPTRIGYF. The CDR3 nucleotides are TGTGCCAGCTCACCGACGCGGATCGGGTACTTC. J is TRBJ2-5 and V is TRBV18; D not resolved. The CDR3 is 11 residues long. V was pared by 3 bases and J by 13 bases, with 12 bases between. Germline values: CDR1 KGHSH, CDR2 LQKENI. The variable domain in full, completed from reference TRBV18 and TRBJ2-5, reads NAGVMQNPRHLVRRRGQEARLRCSPMKGHSHVYWYRQLPEEGLKFMVYLQKENIIDESGMPKERFSAEFPKEGPSILRIQQVVRGDSAAYFCASSPTRIGYFGPGTRLLVL.

In regard to this clone: Other DNA sequences from this sample encode an identical CDR3 as well. The genes are TRBV28 and TRBJ2-5; 11 bases are a match to TRBD2. CDR3 length: 15 amino acids. Per germline, CDR1 MDHEN and CDR2 SYDVKM. The J segment lost 3 bases and the V segment lost 2 bases, leaving 2 bases of the junction unmatched. CDR3 coding DNA: TGTGCCAGCAGTTTACTAGCGGGGGGTGAAGAGACCCAGTACTTC. Its translation: CASSLLAGGEETQYF.

CDR3 DNA: TGTGCCAGCAGCCAAGATCCGGGGATGGTAGGCCAAGAGACCCAGTACTTC. Translation gives CASSQDPGMVGQETQYF. The rearrangement links TRBV14 to TRBJ2-5, with D possibly TRBD2 on 5 matching bases. The CDR3 spans 17 residues. V was pared by 0 bases and J by 1 base, with 15 bases between. Germline V lookup: CDR1 SGHDN, CDR2 FVKESK. The entire variable domain, with the rest obtained from reference TRBV14 and TRBJ2-5, is as follows: EAGVTQFPSHSVIEKGQTVTLRCDPISGHDNLYWYRRVMGKEIKFLLHFVKESKQDESGMPNNRFLAERTGGTYSTLKVQPAELEDSGVYFCASSQDPGMVGQETQYFGPGTRLLVL.

The genes are TRBV7-4 and TRBJ2-5, with TRBD2 matching 14 bases. The CDR3 contains 18 residues. The germline V gene encodes CDR1 SGHVT and CDR2 SQSDAQ. V gave up 5 bases and J gave up 5 bases; unmatched junction bases: 13. The CDR3: CASSPYAGTSGGRETQYF. CDR3 nucleotide sequence: TGTGCCAGCAGCCCATACGCCGGGACTAGCGGGGGAAGGGAGACCCAGTACTTC.

This clone was recorded a few times. The genes are TRBV4-1 and TRBJ2-7; no definite D call. Trimming took off 0 bases at V and 2 bases at J, with 5 bases between the two ends. CDR3 size: 13 residues. CDR1 is MGHRA, CDR2 YSYEKL, per germline. CDR3 sequence reads: CASSQDAAYEQYF. The CDR3 DNA follows: TGCGCCAGCAGCCAAGATGCGGCCTACGAGCAGTACTTC.

Here the CDR3 reads CASSHPGLAANTQYF. The CDR3 DNA reads as TGCGCCAGCAGCCACCCCGGACTAGCGGCCAATACGCAGTATTTT. The rearrangement uses TRBV4-1 and TRBJ2-3; 10 bases map to TRBD2. The germline V gene encodes CDR1 MGHRA and CDR2 YSYEKL. The V and J ends lost 3 bases and 7 bases, in that order; junction bases with no gene match: 7. CDR3 length equals 15 residues.

J is TRBJ2-7 and V is TRBV27; D possibly corresponds to TRBD1 (6 bases). Deletions cut 8 bases from V and 3 bases from J, with 14 bases between. The germline V gene has CDR1 MNHEY and CDR2 SMNVEV (reference sequence). This CDR3 has 13 residues. CDR3 loop: CASGPQQGYEQYF. CDR3 in DNA: TGTGCCAGCGGTCCCCAACAGGGCTACGAGCAGTACTTC.

The rearrangement uses TRBV9 and TRBJ1-6, with D perhaps matching TRBD1 (5 bases). The CDR3 has 14 residues. Germline CDR1 is SGDLS and CDR2 is YYNGEE. V gave up 2 bases and J gave up 7 bases, with 10 bases separating them. The CDR3 loop is CASSVSRVNSPLHF. As DNA, the CDR3 is TGTGCCAGCAGCGTTTCCAGGGTAAATTCACCCCTCCACTTT.

The genes are TRBV6-4 and TRBJ2-3; 11 bases fit TRBD2. Trimming cost V 2 bases and J 6 bases; bases outside gene matches: 10. CDR3 length: 17 residues. Germline CDR1 is MRHNA and CDR2 is SNTAGT. CDR3 bases: TGTGCCAGCAGTGACACCGCTAGCGGGAGGTTTCCGGATACGCAGTATTTT. Its protein is CASSDTASGRFPDTQYF.

The chain links TRBV27 to TRBJ1-1; the match to TRBD1 covers 10 bases. The CDR3 has 19 residues. CDR1 is MNHEY and CDR2 is SMNVEV in the germline V gene (reference sequence). Trimming took 7 bases from V and 1 from J; bases not matched to a gene: 18. The CDR3 protein is CASTSRGQGSMRGNTEAFF. For the CDR3, the DNA is TGTGCCAGCACCTCGAGGGGACAGGGGTCAATGAGAGGGAACACTGAAGCTTTCTTT.

There are a few counts of this clone. The chain recombines TRBV6-4 with TRBJ1-2, with 7 bases that match TRBD1. Germline CDR1 is MRHNA and CDR2 is SNTAGT. After removal of 2 bases from V and 5 bases from J, the junction contained 14 bases not matched to a gene. This CDR3 contains 17 residues. CDR3 region: CASSDPTAGTEIYGYTF. DNA for the CDR3: TGTGCCAGCAGTGACCCCACAGCCGGGACAGAGATTTATGGCTACACCTTC.

The chain has TRBV5-1 and TRBJ2-1; D unclear. This CDR3 contains 15 residues. The germline V gene has CDR1 SGHRS and CDR2 YFSETQ. V shed 2 bases and J shed 6 bases, with 15 bases lying between them. The CDR3 coding sequence is TGCGCCAGCAGCTTTTCCCCAGGTGGGCTCAATGAGCAGTTCTTC. Translating gives CASSFSPGGLNEQFF.

In nucleotides, the CDR3 is TGCGCCAGCAGCTTGGAATCCCGGACAGGGAGGTACGAGCAGTACTTC. Translating gives CASSLESRTGRYEQYF. This sequence joins TRBV5-1 and TRBJ2-7; 8 nucleotides agree with TRBD1. V shed 0 bases and J 4 bases; nucleotides not matched to a gene: 9. The CDR3 length is 16 residues. CDR1 SGHRS and CDR2 YFSETQ come from the germline V gene.

The chain is built from TRBV20-1 and TRBJ2-3; D ambiguous. CDR3 length: 10 residues. Trimming took 6 bases from V and 2 from J, leaving 3 bases between them. Germline CDR1 is DFQATT and CDR2 is SNEGSKA (reference sequence). The CDR3 DNA follows: TGCAGTGCCCACACAGATACGCAGTATTTT. Translating it yields CSAHTDTQYF.

The chain joins TRBV9 to TRBJ2-7; 9 nucleotides line up with TRBD1. The CDR3 runs to 17 residues. The germline gives CDR1 SGDLS, CDR2 YYNGEE. The V gene end was trimmed by 9 bases and the J gene end by 0 bases; junction bases not matched to a gene: 16. CDR3 nucleotide sequence: TGTGCCACCCCAGCAGTCGGGGACAGGGTTGACTCCTACGAGCAGTACTTC. Translated, it gives CATPAVGDRVDSYEQYF.